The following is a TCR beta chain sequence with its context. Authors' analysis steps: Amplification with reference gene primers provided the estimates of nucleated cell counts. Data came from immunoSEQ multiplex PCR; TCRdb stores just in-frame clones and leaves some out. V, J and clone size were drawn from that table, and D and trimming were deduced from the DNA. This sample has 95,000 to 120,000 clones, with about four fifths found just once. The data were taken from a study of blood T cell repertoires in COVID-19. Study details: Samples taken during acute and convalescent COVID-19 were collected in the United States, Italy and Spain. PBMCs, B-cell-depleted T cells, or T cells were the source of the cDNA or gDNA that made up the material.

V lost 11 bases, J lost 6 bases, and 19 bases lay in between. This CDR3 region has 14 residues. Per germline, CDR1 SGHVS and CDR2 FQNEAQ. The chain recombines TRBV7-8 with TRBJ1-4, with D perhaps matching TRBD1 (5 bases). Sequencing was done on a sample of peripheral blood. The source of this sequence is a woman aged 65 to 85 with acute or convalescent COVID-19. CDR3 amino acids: CAGKTGGGDEKLFF. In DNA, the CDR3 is TGTGCCGGAAAGACGGGGGGTGGGGATGAAAAACTGTTTTTT.